A selection of T cell receptor beta chains follows, all from one sample in a study of cytomegalovirus exposure and HLA in healthy donors. The data were produced by immunoSEQ multiplex PCR, yet TCRdb's version contains in-frame clones alone and is incomplete. The table has 150,000 to 200,000 clones, approximately 80% seen once; the top ten hold approximately 1.8%. The sample consisted of PBMCs. The receptors stem from a woman aged 25 to 45 in good health and CMV-seronegative. Each CDR3 is given with its conserved first and last residue. The order of the fields is clone size, D gene, J gene, V gene, CDR3 protein, CDR3 DNA. A D gene is named only where the DNA matches it firmly. A clone size is listed for some rows: how often the clone was seen (once, few, many), or a class if it is expanded.

. | TRBD1 | TRBJ1-2 | TRBV29-1 | CSVPKTGQGAGYGYTF | TGCAGCGTTCCCAAGACGGGACAGGGGGCTGGCTATGGCTACACCTTC
. | . | TRBJ2-7 | TRBV30 | CAWSKTPGFEQYF | TGTGCCTGGAGTAAAACCCCAGGGTTCGAGCAGTACTTC
. | . | TRBJ2-2 | TRBV29-1 | CSVEAGDGTGELFF | TGCAGCGTTGAGGCAGGGGATGGTACCGGGGAGCTGTTTTTT
. | . | TRBJ1-5 | TRBV19 | CASSIGDRSPFLSNQPQHF | TGTGCCAGTAGTATTGGCGACAGGTCTCCATTCCTTAGCAATCAGCCCCAGCATTTT
. | . | TRBJ2-1 | TRBV25-1 | CASSGLEILNEQFF | TGTGCCAGCAGTGGGCTAGAGATCCTTAATGAGCAGTTCTTC
. | TRBD1 | TRBJ1-2 | TRBV27 | CASSRTAQGPYGYTF | TGTGCCAGCAGCCGGACCGCACAGGGGCCTTATGGCTACACCTTC
. | . | TRBJ2-7 | TRBV19 | CASRPGGTDGEQYF | TGTGCCAGTCGCCCCGGGGGTACTGATGGCGAGCAGTACTTC
few | . | TRBJ1-1 | TRBV7-6 | CASSLGAGSHTEAFF | TGTGCCAGCAGCTTAGGAGCAGGGTCGCACACTGAAGCTTTCTTT
once | . | TRBJ2-6 | TRBV9 | CASSPHSRSGANVLTF | TGTGCCAGCAGCCCCCACTCGAGGTCTGGGGCCAACGTCCTGACTTTC
. | . | TRBJ2-7 | TRBV28 | CASSPRDSLLWIYEQYF | TGTGCCAGCAGCCCCCGGGACTCACTACTGTGGATCTACGAGCAGTACTTC
. | . | TRBJ2-7 | TRBV27 | CASSFVGLQWEQYF | TGTGCCAGCAGTTTCGTGGGCCTTCAATGGGAGCAGTACTTC
. | TRBD2 | TRBJ2-1 | TRBV11-3 | CASSLYAPTSGDNEQFF | TGTGCCAGCAGCTTATACGCACCGACTAGCGGAGACAATGAGCAGTTCTTC
. | TRBD1 | TRBJ2-7 | TRBV5-4 | CASSPGGQGYEQYF | TGTGCCAGCAGCCCGGGGGGACAGGGTTACGAGCAGTACTTC
. | . | TRBJ1-1 | TRBV10-1 | CASSPSGGTEAFF | TGCGCCAGCAGTCCCTCCGGGGGGACTGAAGCTTTCTTT
once | . | TRBJ2-7 | TRBV7-9 | CASSLTNSGVSSYEQYF | TGTGCCAGCAGCTTAACTAATTCAGGGGTTTCATCCTACGAGCAGTACTTC
. | . | TRBJ2-1 | TRBV5-4 | CASSSGLSNEQFF | TGTGCCAGCAGCTCGGGACTCTCCAATGAGCAGTTCTTC
few | TRBD2 | TRBJ2-1 | TRBV5-1 | CASTLGASGGAFNNEQFF | TGCGCCAGCACCCTGGGGGCTAGCGGGGGGGCCTTCAACAATGAGCAGTTCTTC
few | TRBD2 | TRBJ2-2 | TRBV19 | CATLPGYGRGWVAGELFF | TGTGCCACCCTTCCCGGTTACGGGAGGGGCTGGGTTGCCGGGGAGCTGTTTTTT
. | . | TRBJ2-7 | TRBV5-4 | CASSPPTTYEQYF | TGTGCCAGCAGCCCTCCTACCACCTACGAGCAGTACTTC
. | TRBD2 | TRBJ2-7 | TRBV10-3 | CAISEPGLAGGLSYEQYF | TGTGCCATCAGTGAGCCGGGACTAGCGGGAGGCCTCTCCTACGAGCAGTACTTC
. | TRBD2 | TRBJ2-2 | TRBV11-3 | CASSLAGGQGTGELFF | TGTGCCAGCAGCTTGGCGGGGGGGCAGGGCACCGGGGAGCTGTTTTTT
few | . | TRBJ2-7 | TRBV25-1 | CASSEPSTLREQYF | TGTGCCAGCAGTGAACCTAGTACCCTTCGTGAGCAGTACTTC
. | TRBD2 | TRBJ2-1 | TRBV7-8 | CASSLGGRSYNEQFF | TGTGCCAGCAGCTTGGGCGGGAGGTCCTACAATGAGCAGTTCTTC
. | TRBD1 | TRBJ1-1 | TRBV27 | CASSRQSPRGLEAFF | TGTGCCAGCAGCAGACAGTCCCCGAGGGGGCTAGAAGCTTTCTTT
. | TRBD2 | TRBJ2-2 | TRBV7-3 | CASSAHGTSGTGELFF | TGTGCCAGCAGCGCCCACGGGACTAGCGGCACCGGGGAGCTGTTTTTT
. | . | TRBJ1-2 | TRBV9 | CASSAGGGTSGGYTF | TGTGCCAGCAGCGCCGGAGGTGGGACAAGTGGTGGCTACACCTTC
. | . | TRBJ1-3 | TRBV7-8 | CASGGAPGNTIYF | TGTGCCAGCGGCGGTGCTCCTGGAAACACCATATATTTT
. | TRBD2 | TRBJ2-2 | TRBV7-6 | CASSLDGGRAGTGELFF | TGTGCCAGCAGCTTAGACGGCGGGAGGGCCGGGACCGGGGAGCTGTTTTTT
. | TRBD2 | TRBJ2-1 | TRBV6-5 | CASRPEGGPREQFF | TGTGCCAGCCGTCCTGAGGGAGGGCCTCGTGAGCAGTTCTTC
few | . | TRBJ2-7 | TRBV19 | CASSSQGYYEQYF | TGTGCCAGTTCATCTCAGGGGTACTACGAGCAGTACTTC
. | . | TRBJ1-5 | TRBV4-1 | CASSQVRTRGQPQHF | TGCGCCAGCAGCCAAGTTAGGACTCGCGGTCAGCCCCAGCATTTT
. | TRBD1 | TRBJ1-1 | TRBV9 | CASSADRVLGEAFF | TGTGCCAGCAGCGCTGACAGGGTTTTAGGTGAAGCTTTCTTT
. | . | TRBJ1-2 | TRBV2 | CASSQPPGRANYGYTF | TGTGCCAGCAGCCAACCCCCGGGAAGAGCCAACTATGGCTACACCTTC
. | TRBD1 | TRBJ1-3 | TRBV7-6 | CASSLQGAGNTIYF | TGTGCCAGCAGCCTACAGGGGGCTGGAAACACCATATATTTT
. | . | TRBJ2-3 | TRBV25-1 | CASSEYIRQALTDTQYF | TGTGCCAGCAGTGAATATATACGGCAGGCCCTCACAGATACGCAGTATTTT
. | . | TRBJ2-1 | TRBV7-3 | CASSLRRTANNEQFF | TGTGCCAGCAGCTTAAGGCGGACAGCTAACAATGAGCAGTTCTTC
. | . | TRBJ1-1 | TRBV10-3 | CAISEITGTVQKNEAFF | TGTGCCATCAGTGAGATTACAGGTACAGTCCAGAAAAATGAAGCTTTCTTT
once | . | TRBJ1-2 | TRBV28 | CASSLSGNGYTF | TGTGCCAGCAGTTTATCAGGGAACGGCTACACCTTC
. | . | TRBJ1-2 | TRBV5-8 | CASSREAFDGYTF | TGTGCCAGCAGCAGGGAGGCGTTCGATGGCTACACCTTC
. | . | TRBJ1-1 | TRBV11-1 | CASSLVEQSTEAFF | TGTGCCAGCAGCTTAGTAGAGCAATCCACTGAAGCTTTCTTT
few | . | TRBJ1-1 | TRBV7-9 | CASSLDSGREAFF | TGTGCCAGCAGCTTAGATAGCGGACGTGAAGCTTTCTTT
. | . | TRBJ1-5 | TRBV7-2 | CASSLGHRSNQPQHF | TGTGCCAGCAGCCTGGGGCACCGGAGCAATCAGCCCCAGCATTTT
. | . | TRBJ1-4 | TRBV28 | CASSLQRVGGKLFF | TGTGCCAGCAGCCTCCAGAGAGTCGGGGGAAAACTGTTTTTT
. | . | TRBJ1-2 | TRBV25-1 | CAGSIQGSDGYTF | TGTGCCGGCAGCATACAGGGCTCGGATGGCTACACCTTC
. | . | TRBJ2-5 | TRBV5-1 | CASSSGVAQYF | TGCGCCAGCAGCTCAGGGGTCGCCCAGTACTTC